The clone carrying this TCR beta chain appeared a few times. The record originates from a study of T cell changes during pregnancy in multiple sclerosis. Measured with immunoSEQ multiplex PCR; TCRdb has only the in-frame clones, and not every one. Here the sample spans 50,000 to 55,000 clones, roughly nine tenths being singletons. CDR1 and CDR2 from the germline V gene are LGHNA and YNFKEQ. J gave up 1 base and V 4 bases, and 12 bases lay outside the gene matches. The CDR3 is 17 residues long. The source was CD4+ T cells from peripheral blood mononuclear cells, collected after pregnancy. The chain carries TRBV4-2 and TRBJ2-7; 8 bases line up with TRBD2. The sequence was obtained from a female donor with multiple sclerosis, enrolled in a pregnancy study. The CDR3 region is CASSPSGSGRNSYEQYF. Written as DNA, the CDR3 is TGTGCCAGCAGCCCTTCTGGGAGCGGGAGAAATTCCTACGAGCAGTACTTC.